What follows are 14 T cell receptor beta chains derived from one specimen sequenced in a study of human T cells and chemical hapten exposure. TCRdb processed the RACE reads anew with MiXCR; each CDR3 protein has one entry. The sample lists roughly 36,000 distinct CDR3 sequences, 10% occurring once. Time point noted: pre-sensitization, week 0. The treatment is: therapeutic diphenylcyclopropenone sensitization with weekly scalp DPC. Unfractionated whole blood served as the source for total RNA extraction. The sequenced sample was whole blood, obtained in connection with sensitization to the hapten diphenylcyclopropenone (DPC). These receptors were taken from a man aged 50 to 59 with alopecia areata. Some clones in this sample may be carry-over from other donors' samples.

This clonotype turned up a few times. The chain combines TRBV29-1 with TRBJ2-3; D may be TRBD2 (5 bases). This CDR3 has 13 residues. Trimming took off 7 bases at V and 6 bases at J, with 17 bases between the two ends. The germline gives CDR1 SQVTM, CDR2 ANQGSEA. CDR3 protein: CSAEVPGTDTQYF. The CDR3 DNA is TGCAGCGCTGAGGTCCCGGGAACGGATACGCAGTATTTT.

The chain links TRBV29-1 to TRBJ2-5, with D possibly being TRBD1 (7 bases). V gave up 6 bases and J gave up 3 bases, with 17 bases separating them. The CDR3 extends over 14 amino acids. Germline CDR1 and CDR2: SQVTM and ANQGSEA. In nucleotides, the CDR3 is TGCAGCGTCCGACGGGGGACAGCGAAAGAGACCCAGTACTTC. Translating it yields CSVRRGTAKETQYF. Using reference TRBV29-1 and TRBJ2-5 for the parts outside the CDR3, the full variable domain is SAVISQKPSRDICQRGTSLTIQCQVDSQVTMMFWYRQQPGQSLTLIATANQGSEATYESGFVIDKFPISRPNLTFSTLTVSNMSPEDSSIYLCSVRRGTAKETQYFGPGTRLLVL.

This clonotype has at least ten counts. V usage is TRBV4-2 and J usage is TRBJ2-3, with 9 bases aligning to TRBD1. J lost 4 bases, V lost 1 base, and 3 bases had no gene match. The CDR3 length is 15 residues. Germline V gene lookup returns CDR1 LGHNA and CDR2 YNFKEQ. This CDR3 is CASSQGDRVPDTQYF. The CDR3 DNA is TGTGCCAGCAGCCAAGGGGACAGGGTCCCAGATACGCAGTATTTT.

This clonotype was counted ten times or more. The chain joins TRBV29-1 to TRBJ1-1; weak D call: TRBD1 (5 bases). CDR3 length equals 13 residues. The V end was cut by 2 bases, the J end by 3 bases, with 10 bases between. Germline values: CDR1 SQVTM, CDR2 ANQGSEA. As DNA, the CDR3 is TGCAGCGTTGAAAGACAGAAGGACACTGAAGCTTTCTTT. It specifies CSVERQKDTEAFF.

In its sample, this clonotype was seen many times. The junction does not match germline at one end; this may be a read error. J is TRBJ2-1 and V is TRBV30; the D is unclear. Germline assignment: CDR1 GTSNPN and CDR2 SVGIG (reference sequence). The length of the CDR3 is 13 residues. Here the CDR3 reads CAWRVSSYNEQFF. Written as DNA, the CDR3 is TGTGCCTGGCGTGTTTCCTCCTACAATGAGCAGTTCTTC.

This clonotype was counted at least ten times. This rearrangement joins TRBV28 to TRBJ1-5; D is undetermined. The CDR3 consists of 14 residues. V was pared by 6 bases and J by 2 bases, with 11 bases between. CDR1 and CDR2 from the germline V gene are MDHEN and SYDVKM. Here the CDR3 DNA reads TGTGCCAGCAGCCTAATCACAGGCAATCAGCCCCAGCATTTT. This translates into CASSLITGNQPQHF. Variable domain in full (rest from reference TRBV28 and TRBJ1-5): DVKVTQSSRYLVKRTGEKVFLECVQDMDHENMFWYRQDPGLGLRLIYFSYDVKMKEKGDIPEGYSVSREKKERFSLILESASTNQTSMYLCASSLITGNQPQHFGDGTRLSIL.

The V and J genes are TRBV29-1 and TRBJ2-7, with D perhaps matching TRBD1 or TRBD2 (5 bases each). In germline, CDR1 is SQVTM, CDR2 ANQGSEA. With 7 bases removed from V and 2 bases from J, the gap between germline ends came to 12 bases. This CDR3 region has 12 residues. CDR3: CSALRGPYEQYF. The CDR3 region has the DNA TGCAGCGCCTTAAGGGGACCCTACGAGCAGTACTTC.

V gene TRBV29-1 combines with J gene TRBJ2-7, with unresolved D. CDR3 length: 12 amino acids. Germline V gene sequence: CDR1 SQVTM, CDR2 ANQGSEA. Trimming stripped 5 bases from V and 5 bases from J, with 13 bases between. This CDR3 is CSVLFGPDEQYF. The CDR3 DNA sequence: TGCAGCGTTTTATTCGGACCTGACGAGCAGTACTTC.

Ten or more counts support this clonotype. V usage is TRBV27 and J usage is TRBJ2-7; D uncertain. The length of the CDR3 is 15 residues. In germline, CDR1 is MNHEY, CDR2 SMNVEV (reference sequence). Trimming removed 2 bases from V and 2 bases from J, with 13 bases in between. CDR3 amino acids: CASSLPPRYAYEQYF. The CDR3 nucleotides read TGTGCCAGCAGTTTACCTCCGAGATATGCCTACGAGCAGTACTTC.

V gene TRBV29-1 combines with J gene TRBJ2-5, with 7 bases identical to TRBD1. Germline V lookup: CDR1 SQVTM, CDR2 ANQGSEA. The ends lost 4 bases at V and 0 bases at J; junction bases unmatched: 8. The length of the CDR3 is 15 residues. The CDR3 reads CSVGELTGNQETQYF. As DNA, the CDR3 is TGCAGCGTTGGTGAATTGACAGGGAACCAAGAGACCCAGTACTTC.

This clonotype has a count of ten or more. The J gene is TRBJ2-1, the V gene TRBV27, with a possible D match to TRBD2 (6 bases). Germline V gene data show CDR1 as MNHEY and CDR2 as SMNVEV (reference sequence). This CDR3 contains 17 residues. Trimming pared 8 bases from V and 6 bases from J, leaving 26 bases between. DNA of the CDR3: TGTGCCAGCGCCCCCACCTCCCGCGGGACCCCAGGCAATGAGCAGTTCTTC. This sequence encodes CASAPTSRGTPGNEQFF.

This clonotype was observed at least ten times. This rearrangement joins TRBV25-1 to TRBJ2-7, with D perhaps assigned TRBD1 or TRBD2 (5 bases each). From germline, CDR1 is MGHDK and CDR2 SYGVNS. The V and J ends lost 7 bases and 3 bases respectively, with 25 bases between them. The CDR3 sequence is 17 residues long. The CDR3 DNA sequence: TGTGCCAGCACCAGAGGTGCTTCCGGGACGACCCACTACGAGCAGTACTTC. Residues: CASTRGASGTTHYEQYF.

There are many counts of this clonotype. The J gene is TRBJ1-2, the V gene TRBV5-8; D is unresolved. Deletions cut 0 bases from V and 3 bases from J, with 9 bases between. The CDR3 runs to 14 residues. Germline CDR1 SGHTS, CDR2 YDEGEE. CDR3 residues: CASSLVSGDYGYTF. The CDR3 DNA follows: TGTGCCAGCAGCTTGGTCTCCGGGGACTATGGCTACACCTTC.

This clonotype was found many times. One end of the junction varies from germline; a read error may be responsible. The chain recombines TRBV5-4 with TRBJ2-2, with D possibly called TRBD1 or TRBD2 (5 bases each). Germline V gene data show CDR1 as SGHNT and CDR2 as YYREEE (reference sequence). This CDR3 has 16 amino acids. In DNA, the CDR3 is TGTGCCAGCAGCCTGGGCCCTATGCAGGACACCGGGGAGCTTTTTTTT. Residues: CASSLGPMQDTGELFF.